This T cell receptor beta chain was observed in a study of Graves' ophthalmopathy and Graves' hyperthyroidism. Amplified material comprised TCR beta CDR3 regions derived from RNA transcripts. The authors performed first-round RT-PCR with HTBI primers and then a second-round multiplex PCR. TCRdb reprocessed the multiplex PCR reads with MiXCR, giving one entry per CDR3 protein. The sample holds about 410,000 distinct CDR3 sequences; around 19% are singletons and the top ten take 1.5% to 2%. The germline V gene encodes CDR1 SGHAT and CDR2 FQNNGV. Germline trimming cut 4 bases from V and 6 bases from J; bases unmatched to any gene: 5. This CDR3 contains 14 residues. This clonotype was detected many times.

This chain links TRBV11-2 with TRBJ2-2; 7 bases align to TRBD2. The receptor comes from a woman aged 18-29 years with Graves' ophthalmopathy. Material: peripheral blood. The DNA for the CDR3 is TGTGCCAGCAGCTCGAGGACTAGACCCGGGGAGCTGTTTTTT. Translation gives CASSSRTRPGELFF. Based on the CDR3 plus reference TRBV11-2 and TRBJ2-2, the full variable domain is EAGVAQSPRYKIIEKRQSVAFWCNPISGHATLYWYQQILGQGPKLLIQFQNNGVVDDSQLPKDRFSAERLKGVDSTLKIQPAKLEDSAVYLCASSSRTRPGELFFGEGSRLTVL.